This TCR beta chain was captured in a study of blood T cell repertoires in COVID-19. Study information: The United States, Italy and Spain provided the acute and convalescent COVID-19 samples. T cells, B-cell-depleted T cells, or PBMCs provided the cDNA or gDNA that served as material.

In the study's own analysis: Reference gene primer amplification gave nucleated cell count estimates. TCRdb's table, derived via immunoSEQ multiplex PCR, lists solely in-frame clones and lacks some. V and J calls and clone size are as listed in that table; D and trimming were resolved from the DNA. The profile shows about 150,000 clones, roughly 84% of them singletons. In Seattle, patients joined the study during active infection and were tracked longitudinally. V shed 6 bases, J shed 0 bases, and the junction held 6 bases outside the gene matches. The CDR3 is 16 residues long. In germline, CDR1 is SGHRS, CDR2 YFSETQ.

The receptor was isolated from a woman aged 60 to 75 with COVID-19, enrolled during active disease. This chain connects TRBV5-1 to TRBJ2-2, with TRBD2 matching 9 bases. The sample taken for sequencing was peripheral blood. The CDR3 coding sequence is TGCGCCAGCACTAGTCTAGCGGGAACGAACACCGGGGAGCTGTTTTTT. It is translated as CASTSLAGTNTGELFF.